Listed below are T cell receptor beta chains from one sample, sequenced in a study of STAT5B mutations in CD4+ large granular lymphocyte leukemia. TCRdb's table, derived via immunoSEQ multiplex PCR, lists solely in-frame clones and lacks some. This repertoire shows under 40,000 clones, around four fifths found once; its top ten account for about 2.5%. Sequencing used CD4+ T cells from blood buffy coats. Source of these receptors: a human donor in good health. Each CDR3 is given with its conserved first and last residue. A D gene is named only where the DNA matches it firmly.

V	J	D	CDR3
TRBV6-5	TRBJ1-3	.	CASRSGRNTIYF
TRBV5-4	TRBJ2-1	TRBD1	CASSLDRGGNNEQFF
TRBV7-2	TRBJ2-3	.	CASSPGGTDTQYF
TRBV10-3	TRBJ2-3	TRBD2	CAIWGGSTDTQYF
TRBV4-2	TRBJ1-5	.	CASSQDSRAVHQPQHF
TRBV4-1	TRBJ1-1	.	CASSQVNRVNTEAFF
TRBV9	TRBJ2-3	TRBD2	CASSVGLAGELDTQYF
TRBV5-1	TRBJ1-2	TRBD1	CASSSGQGDYGYTF
TRBV5-1	TRBJ2-5	TRBD1	CASSLAGGGTQYF
TRBV5-1	TRBJ2-3	.	CASSQTATGLDTQYF
TRBV9	TRBJ2-2	.	CASSVRQPDAGELFF
TRBV6-1	TRBJ1-1	TRBD1	CASTRTGNTEAFF
TRBV30	TRBJ2-1	.	CAWTGISANEQFF
TRBV5-3	TRBJ1-5	TRBD1	CARSGMGQGAFQPQHF
TRBV7-9	TRBJ2-5	.	CASSLVTQETQYF
TRBV28	TRBJ2-1	.	CASGEYGAHNEQFF
TRBV7-9	TRBJ1-5	.	CASSLQDQPQHF
TRBV7-9	TRBJ1-1	.	CASRKGRLEPNTEAFF
TRBV4-2	TRBJ2-7	TRBD1	CASSLHRGQAYEQYF
TRBV19	TRBJ2-3	.	CASSPPGFGTDTQYF
TRBV27	TRBJ2-7	TRBD1	CASSSPRDRAYEQYF
TRBV5-1	TRBJ2-1	TRBD1	CASSETGTGNNEQFF
TRBV18	TRBJ2-2	TRBD1	CASSPQGQMNTGELFF
TRBV14	TRBJ2-1	TRBD1	CASSQRTGLAVNEQFF
TRBV5-1	TRBJ2-7	.	CASSRGAGSSYEQYF
TRBV21-1	TRBJ1-2	.	CASGDPFYGYTF
TRBV5-4	TRBJ2-5	TRBD1	CASSSTPGQGETQYF
TRBV2	TRBJ1-2	.	CASSGPQGVDGYTF
TRBV28	TRBJ1-1	.	CASRRGGPNTEAFF
TRBV5-1	TRBJ2-2	.	CASSLSTENTGELFF
TRBV18	TRBJ2-5	TRBD1	CASSTETGWQETQYF
TRBV19	TRBJ1-1	.	CASRGVVGTEAFF
TRBV7-9	TRBJ2-2	TRBD1	CASSPGQGVTGELFF
TRBV5-5	TRBJ1-5	.	CASSSTDYQPQHF